In its sample, the clone carrying this TCR beta chain was seen a few times. V was pared by 3 bases and J by 1 base, with 12 bases between. This CDR3 is built from 15 residues. Germline-derived CDR1 and CDR2 are SGHVS and FQNEAQ. In TCRdb, the RT-PCR reads were re-called with MiXCR into one record per CDR3 protein. Here the sample spans about 680,000 distinct CDR3 sequences, about 14% being singletons. V gene TRBV7-8 combines with J gene TRBJ1-1, with D possibly TRBD1 on 6 matching bases. The sample was memory CD4+ T cells from blood. This receptor was identified in a female donor in good health, serving as a healthy control. This chain's CDR3 is CASSFASQGNTEAFF. DNA for the CDR3: TGTGCCAGCAGCTTCGCGTCACAGGGGAACACTGAAGCTTTCTTT.